Each of the 21 T cell receptor beta chains below was sequenced from the same sample in a study of T cells in localized non-small cell lung cancer. This table comes from immunoSEQ multiplex PCR, and its TCRdb copy is limited to in-frame clones, with some not included. The sample yields 8,500 to 13,000 clones, roughly half seen once. The input for sequencing was lymph node tissue, taken before any cancer treatment. These receptors were obtained from a woman aged 35 to 70 with stage II squamous cell lung carcinoma.

This clone was seen a single time. V usage is TRBV19 and J usage is TRBJ2-4; 9 bases are shared with TRBD1. Germline assignment: CDR1 LNHDA and CDR2 SQIVND (reference sequence). The V and J ends lost 5 bases and 5 bases, in that order; junction bases with no gene match: 1. The CDR3 totals 13 residues. The CDR3 DNA reads TGTGCCAGTAGTGGGACAGGGCAAAACATTCAGTACTTC. This sequence encodes CASSGTGQNIQYF. Looking up the rest from reference TRBV19 and TRBJ2-4 gives the full variable domain: DGGITQSPKYLFRKEGQNVTLSCEQNLNHDAMYWYRQDPGQGLRLIYYSQIVNDFQKGDIAEGYSVSREKKESFPLTVTSAQKNPTAFYLCASSGTGQNIQYFGAGTRLSVL.

This chain connects TRBV11-3 to TRBJ2-2; D perhaps matches TRBD1 (5 bases). This CDR3 is 15 amino acids long. The germline gives CDR1 SGHNT, CDR2 YENEEA. V lost 1 base to trimming and J lost 2 bases, with 8 bases between them. The CDR3 sequence is CASSLVDSNTGELFF. CDR3 bases: TGTGCCAGCAGCTTAGTCGACAGCAACACCGGGGAGCTGTTTTTT.

In regard to this clone: One junction end does not reproduce the germline sequence, and a read error may be involved. The V gene is TRBV19, the J gene TRBJ1-2, with 8 bases matching TRBD1. The CDR3 consists of 14 residues. From germline, CDR1 is LNHDA and CDR2 SQIVND (reference sequence). The DNA for the CDR3 is TGTGCCAGTTCCCGTACAGGGGGATTCTATGGCTATACCTTC. It encodes CASSRTGGFYGYTF.

The chain combines TRBV19 with TRBJ1-1, with D perhaps TRBD1 (5 bases). With 1 base removed from V and 0 bases from J, the gap between germline ends came to 9 bases. The germline V gene has CDR1 LNHDA and CDR2 SQIVND (reference sequence). The CDR3 covers 15 residues. As DNA, the CDR3 is TGTGCCAGTAGTATAGGCGGGACGGTGAACACTGAAGCTTTCTTT. Protein: CASSIGGTVNTEAFF.

A few counts support this clone. The CDR3 DNA reads TGTGCCAGCAGCTTAGCCGGGACAGGGGGTTACGAGCAGTACTTC. Translating gives CASSLAGTGGYEQYF. The J gene is TRBJ2-7, the V gene TRBV7-6, with 11 bases matching TRBD1. After removal of 0 bases from V and 4 bases from J, the junction contained 2 bases not matched to a gene. CDR3 length equals 15 residues. Germline CDR1 and CDR2: SGHVS and FNYEAQ. Full variable domain (rest looked up from reference TRBV7-6 and TRBJ2-7): GAGVSQSPRYKVTKRGQDVALRCDPISGHVSLYWYRQALGQGPEFLTYFNYEAQQDKSGLPNDRFSAERPEGSISTLTIQRTEQRDSAMYRCASSLAGTGGYEQYFGPGTRLTVT.

This chain links TRBV29-1 with TRBJ1-1; D might be TRBD1 (5 bases). The V end was cut by 7 bases, the J end by 6 bases, with 15 bases between. Germline CDR1 is SQVTM and CDR2 is ANQGSEA. The CDR3 is made up of 12 amino acids. CDR3 sequence (DNA): TGCAGCGCAAATAAAGGGGAACCTGAAGCTTTCTTT. It specifies CSANKGEPEAFF.

Only a few counts were recorded for this clone. V gene TRBV11-3 combines with J gene TRBJ2-7, with 7 bases that match TRBD1. The CDR3 extends over 15 amino acids. Losses at the gene ends were 3 bases for V and 3 bases for J; bases not matched to a gene: 8. Germline V gene data show CDR1 as SGHNT and CDR2 as YENEEA. CDR3 nucleotides: TGTGCCAGCAGCTTGGGGGACAGAATAATCTACGAGCAGTACTTC. Protein: CASSLGDRIIYEQYF.

The rearrangement links TRBV18 to TRBJ2-1, with 10 bases aligning to TRBD2. The V segment lost 2 bases and the J segment 5 bases; nucleotides outside the gene matches: 6. This CDR3 region has 16 residues. Germline assignment: CDR1 KGHSH and CDR2 LQKENI. The CDR3 nucleotides read TGTGCCAGCTCACCAAACTTTCTAGCGGGGGACAATGAGCAGTTCTTC. It specifies CASSPNFLAGDNEQFF.

This clone was observed a few times. V usage is TRBV6-8 and J usage is TRBJ2-1; 8 bases map to TRBD2. The germline CDR1 and CDR2 sequences are MNHGY and SAAAGT. The CDR3 is made up of 15 amino acids. J gave up 7 bases and V 1 base, and 6 bases lay outside the gene matches. CDR3 in DNA: TGTGCCAGCAGTTACTTGGGACTAGTTTTGAATGAGCAGTTCTTC. This sequence encodes CASSYLGLVLNEQFF.

The V gene is TRBV28, the J gene TRBJ2-7; D might be TRBD1 (5 bases). Germline CDR1 MDHEN, CDR2 SYDVKM. V was cut by 6 bases and J by 3 bases, with 12 bases left in between. The CDR3 is 13 residues long. This CDR3 is CASSPTDLYEQYF. The CDR3 DNA reads TGTGCCAGCAGCCCGACAGATCTCTACGAGCAGTACTTC.

The V gene is TRBV9, the J gene TRBJ1-4; D uncertain. The V end lost 5 bases, the J end lost 7 bases, and 18 bases lay between the germline ends. This CDR3 region has 15 residues. In germline, CDR1 is SGDLS, CDR2 YYNGEE. As DNA, the CDR3 is TGTGCCAGCAGTGAGAGTCGGGTTAGGCGTGAAAAACTGTTTTTT. It codes for CASSESRVRREKLFF.

V is TRBV19 and J is TRBJ2-1; 7 positions match TRBD1. In germline, CDR1 is LNHDA, CDR2 SQIVND (reference sequence). The CDR3 sequence is 18 residues long. Trimming removed 0 bases from V and 0 bases from J; junction bases left unmatched: 8. CDR3 coding DNA: TGTGCCAGTAGTATAGATCCGCCAGGGGGTAGCTCCTACAATGAGCAGTTCTTC. Its translation: CASSIDPPGGSSYNEQFF.

This chain joins TRBV5-1 and TRBJ1-2, with D possibly being TRBD1 (5 bases). The V end was cut by 4 bases, the J end by 5 bases, with 15 bases between. The CDR3 has 14 amino acids. The germline V gene has CDR1 SGHRS and CDR2 YFSETQ. The CDR3 DNA sequence: TGCGCCAGCAGCCCCGACAGCCAAGTATATGGCTACACCTTC. Protein product: CASSPDSQVYGYTF. The variable domain in full, with the rest retrieved from reference TRBV5-1 and TRBJ1-2, is KAGVTQTPRYLIKTRGQQVTLSCSPISGHRSVSWYQQTPGQGLQFLFEYFSETQRNKGNFPGRFSGRQFSNSRSEMNVSTLELGDSALYLCASSPDSQVYGYTFGSGTRLTVV.

The chain is built from TRBV6-8 and TRBJ2-7; D is unresolved. V was pared by 0 bases and J by 2 bases, with 11 bases between. From germline, CDR1 is MNHGY and CDR2 SAAAGT. This CDR3 spans 15 amino acids. CDR3 DNA sequence: TGTGCCAGCAGTTACTCTGATCACAGAACCTACGAGCAGTACTTC. It specifies CASSYSDHRTYEQYF.

This clone was observed a few times. The chain links TRBV6-8 to TRBJ1-2; 7 nucleotides match TRBD1. This CDR3 has 13 residues. Trimming cost V 6 bases and J 7 bases; bases outside gene matches: 8. Germline CDR1 reads MNHGY; CDR2 reads SAAAGT. CDR3 nucleotides: TGTGCCAGCAGATACGACAGGGTGGGTGGCTACACCTTC. Its translation: CASRYDRVGGYTF.

Here the CDR3 DNA reads TGTGCCAGCAGTGGCCCACAGGGTACGCAGTATTTT. It is translated as CASSGPQGTQYF. This sequence joins TRBV9 and TRBJ2-3, with D maybe TRBD1 (6 bases). V lost 5 bases and J lost 8, with 12 bases in between. Germline assignment: CDR1 SGDLS and CDR2 YYNGEE. The CDR3 covers 12 residues.

The chain combines TRBV15 with TRBJ1-4; no definite D call. This CDR3 spans 17 amino acids. V was shortened by 2 bases and J by 4 bases, with 17 bases between the two germline ends. Germline assignment: CDR1 LNHNV and CDR2 YYDKDF (reference sequence). CDR3 in amino acids: CATSRTPWEGGNEKLFF. For the CDR3, the DNA is TGTGCCACCAGCAGAACTCCCTGGGAGGGAGGTAATGAAAAACTGTTTTTT.

The CDR3 protein is CASSLGGINEKLFF. The CDR3 coding sequence is TGCGCCAGCAGCTTAGGTGGGATTAATGAAAAACTGTTTTTT. The chain joins TRBV5-1 to TRBJ1-4; D is unresolved. Germline lookup yields CDR1 SGHRS and CDR2 YFSETQ. The CDR3 consists of 14 residues. The V and J ends lost 2 bases and 4 bases respectively, with 9 bases between them.

This clone was recorded a few times. CDR3 in DNA: TGTGCCAGCAGTGATGGGGGGCTGACTGGAAACACCATATATTTT. Translation gives CASSDGGLTGNTIYF. The V gene is TRBV6-8, the J gene TRBJ1-3, with D perhaps TRBD1 (6 bases). The CDR3 loop spans 15 amino acids. Trimming cost V 5 bases and J 2 bases, with 13 bases left between them. Germline V CDR1 and CDR2: MNHGY, SAAAGT.

This rearrangement joins TRBV6-8 to TRBJ2-7, with D maybe TRBD2 (5 bases). This CDR3 spans 14 amino acids. Trimming took 5 bases from V and 6 from J, leaving 17 bases between them. The germline V gene encodes CDR1 MNHGY and CDR2 SAAAGT. CDR3 residues: CASSRRSDGIEQYF. As DNA, the CDR3 is TGTGCCAGCAGTAGGAGATCGGACGGGATCGAGCAGTACTTC.

The DNA of the CDR3 is TGTGCCAGCAGTCCGACCCCGTACGAGCAGTACTTC. It is translated as CASSPTPYEQYF. The V and J genes are TRBV28 and TRBJ2-7; D uncertain. CDR3 length equals 12 residues. Germline assignment: CDR1 MDHEN and CDR2 SYDVKM. Trimming removed 5 bases from V and 4 bases from J, with 9 bases in between.